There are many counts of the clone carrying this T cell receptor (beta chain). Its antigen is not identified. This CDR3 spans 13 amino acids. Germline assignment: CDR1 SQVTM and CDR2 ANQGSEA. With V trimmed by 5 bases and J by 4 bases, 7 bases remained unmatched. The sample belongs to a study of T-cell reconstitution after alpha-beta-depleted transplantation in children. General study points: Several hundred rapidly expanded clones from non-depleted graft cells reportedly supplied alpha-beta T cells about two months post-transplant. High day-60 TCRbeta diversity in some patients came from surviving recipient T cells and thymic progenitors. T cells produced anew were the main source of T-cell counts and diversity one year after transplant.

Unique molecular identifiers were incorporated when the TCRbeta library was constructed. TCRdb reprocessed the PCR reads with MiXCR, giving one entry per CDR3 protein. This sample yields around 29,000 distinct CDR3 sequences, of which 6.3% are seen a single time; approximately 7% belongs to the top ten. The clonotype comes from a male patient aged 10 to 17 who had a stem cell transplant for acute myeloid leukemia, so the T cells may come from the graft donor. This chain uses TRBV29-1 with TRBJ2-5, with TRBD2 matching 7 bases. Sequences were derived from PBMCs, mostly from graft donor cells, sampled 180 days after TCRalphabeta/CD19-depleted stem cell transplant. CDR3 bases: TGCAGCGTTCTCTGGGACTACCCAGAGACCCAGTACTTC. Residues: CSVLWDYPETQYF. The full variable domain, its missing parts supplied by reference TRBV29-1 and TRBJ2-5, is SAVISQKPSRDICQRGTSLTIQCQVDSQVTMMFWYRQQPGQSLTLIATANQGSEATYESGFVIDKFPISRPNLTFSTLTVSNMSPEDSSIYLCSVLWDYPETQYFGPGTRLLVL.